A single TCR beta chain is shown here with its context. This sample stems from a study of T cell changes during pregnancy in multiple sclerosis. The CDR3 has 17 residues. The V end lost 2 bases, the J end lost 4 bases, and 21 bases lay between the germline ends. From germline, CDR1 is SGDLS and CDR2 YYNGEE. Sequenced by immunoSEQ multiplex PCR; TCRdb stores in-frame clones only, minus some. The sample holds about 55,000 clones, approximately 90% seen once. This clonotype was sampled from a female donor with multiple sclerosis, enrolled in a pregnancy study. The starting material was CD4+ T cells from peripheral blood mononuclear cells, obtained in the first trimester of pregnancy. This sequence joins TRBV9 and TRBJ1-2, with a weak D call TRBD1 (5 bases). The CDR3: CASSVAPDSVRSYGYTF. As DNA, the CDR3 is TGTGCCAGCAGCGTGGCTCCCGACAGTGTACGAAGCTATGGCTACACCTTC.